This T cell receptor (beta chain) was recovered during a study of blood T cell repertoires in COVID-19 (dated by TCRdb to the early 2020s). Context from the whole study: Samples from collaborators originated in the United States, Italy and Spain and spanned both the acute and convalescent phases of COVID-19. The samples were drawn from two sources: the first 160 participants of the ongoing ImmuneRACE study, and over 1,000 subjects contributed by 6 global collaborators. The material from the prospective study consisted of cDNA or gDNA derived from T cells, B-cell-depleted T cells, or PBMCs. The repertoires were released in a freely available public database meant as a resource for research on the immune response to SARS-CoV-2. The dataset comprised deeply sampled blood TCRbeta repertoires from subjects exposed to, actively infected with, or recovered from COVID-19. Nearly every sample came with metadata listing a de-identified subject ID, COVID-19 status, age in years and sex. Where available, HLA class I and class II types were taken from metadata supplied by the sample provider and were not determined by assay-based typing.

As to this clone: It lacks a known antigen. Within one base of it there is no much larger clone, and no base qualities were kept.

TCRbeta CDR3 regions were amplified from genomic DNA using the immunoSEQ Assay, a bias-controlled multiplex PCR. In the source study's methods: Within the assay, amplification of reference gene primers was used to estimate how many nucleated cells each sample contained. Sequence reads were collapsed and filtered to measure the absolute abundance of every unique TCRbeta CDR3 rearrangement. For each sample, productive Simpson clonality was calculated by taking the square root of Simpson's diversity index across productive rearrangements. Here the immuneACCESS table is served through TCRdb, limited to in-frame sequences with V and J called. Missing clones are a known gap in these copies; in checked studies unresolved V genes cover under half, and the rest lacks a known reason. The V and J calls and clone size come from that table; D and trimming were worked out from the DNA. This sample comprises 100,000 to 150,000 clones, around nine tenths of them detected only once. 3.7% of the sample belongs to the ten largest clones.

What the research found in general, with its limitations: Clinical and demographic metadata were provided uncurated, with the amount varying by source and participant.

Each collaborating institution followed its own protocols to collect whole blood in K2EDTA tubes. For TCRbeta analysis, collaborator samples were shipped as frozen whole blood, as isolated PBMCs, or as DNA extracted from either sample type. The receptor was isolated from a middle-aged man with active COVID-19. Sequences were obtained from peripheral blood.

The CDR3 corresponds to CASRARGQPSYGYTF. The DNA sequence follows: TGTGCCAGCAGGGCACGGGGACAGCCTAGCTATGGCTACACCTTC. Rearrangement joined TRBV27 to TRBJ1-2, with TRBD1 identical over 7 junction bases. CDR1 and CDR2 (MNHEY, SMNVEV) derive from the germline V gene (reference sequence). Inclusive of the bounding cysteine and phenylalanine, the CDR3 is 15 residues long. Only CDR3 DNA is held: 45 bases, read in frame from base 1. V loses 6 bases at its end and J loses 4 bases; junction bases beyond the gene matches: 11.